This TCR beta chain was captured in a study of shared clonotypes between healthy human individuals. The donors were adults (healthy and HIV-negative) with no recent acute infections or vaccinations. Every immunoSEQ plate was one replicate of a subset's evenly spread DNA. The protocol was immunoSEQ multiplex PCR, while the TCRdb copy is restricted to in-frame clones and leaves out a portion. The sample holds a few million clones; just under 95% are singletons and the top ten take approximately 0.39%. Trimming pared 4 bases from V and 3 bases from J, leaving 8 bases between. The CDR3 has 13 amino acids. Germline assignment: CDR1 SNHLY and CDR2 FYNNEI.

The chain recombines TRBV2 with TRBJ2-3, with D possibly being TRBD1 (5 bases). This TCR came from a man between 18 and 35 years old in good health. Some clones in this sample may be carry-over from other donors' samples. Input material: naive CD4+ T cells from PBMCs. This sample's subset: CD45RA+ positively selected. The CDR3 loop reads CASSGTFTDTQYF. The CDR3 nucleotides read TGTGCCAGCAGTGGGACATTTACAGATACGCAGTATTTT.